A single sample is the source of the 27 T cell receptor beta chains below, sequenced in a study of vaccination effects on CD4 cells after COVID-19. Their specific antigens are unknown. Within the ViraFEST assay, antigen-specific CD4+ T cells underwent expansion with viral peptide pools prior to sequencing. Isolating CD4+ T cells followed approximately 9 days of culture. PCR confirmed that the person was infected with SARS-CoV-2 between March and December 2020. The method was immunoSEQ multiplex PCR; TCRdb's version includes in-frame clones alone and lacks a portion of them. Among tens of thousands of clones, around 70% were seen once, and the ten largest hold over 15%. The sample in question was CD4+ T cells from PBMCs cultured with HCoV-NL63 spike peptides, obtained before COVID-19 vaccination. The receptor set was obtained from a human donor who had a prior SARS-CoV-2 infection.

The CDR3 DNA reads as TGTGCCAGCAGGGCGGGACAGAGCTCCTACGAGCAGTACTTC. Translated, it gives CASRAGQSSYEQYF. The V gene is TRBV7-8, the J gene TRBJ2-7; possible D gene TRBD1, 7 bases. Trimming took 6 bases from V and 0 from J, leaving 12 bases between them. The CDR3 totals 14 residues. Germline CDR1 SGHVS, CDR2 FQNEAQ.

The chain has TRBV30 and TRBJ2-7, with D tentatively TRBD2 (6 bases). The CDR3 extends over 14 amino acids. V was trimmed by 4 bases and J by 0 bases, leaving 13 bases between them. The germline V gene has CDR1 GTSNPN and CDR2 SVGIG (reference sequence). CDR3 nucleotides: TGTGCCTGGATGTTGGCGGGGAGCTCCTACGAGCAGTACTTC. Its protein product is CAWMLAGSSYEQYF.

This clone turned up a few times. The CDR3 is CAIREQGAYNSPLHF. For the CDR3, the DNA is TGTGCCATCAGAGAGCAGGGGGCTTATAATTCACCCCTCCACTTT. The chain employs TRBV10-3 and TRBJ1-6, with 8 bases aligning to TRBD1. CDR3 length: 15 amino acids. The junction had 5 bases not matched to a gene; V was cut back by 6 bases and J by 4 bases. CDR1 and CDR2 from the germline V gene are ENHRY and SYGVKD.

This clone has just a few counts. The CDR3 here is CASSGTQTSGNTIYF. The CDR3 DNA reads as TGTGCCAGCAGCGGAACACAAACGTCCGGAAACACCATATATTTT. This chain links TRBV6-6 with TRBJ1-3; no clear D gene. Trimming removed 6 bases at V and 4 bases at J, with 16 bases between. This CDR3 region has 15 residues. From germline, CDR1 is MNHNY and CDR2 SVGAGI (reference sequence).

CDR3 loop: CASSEWAHYNEQFF. The CDR3 nucleotides are TGTGCCAGCAGCGAATGGGCTCACTACAATGAGCAGTTCTTC. This rearrangement joins TRBV3-1 (or the pseudogene TRBV3-2) to TRBJ2-1, with unresolved D. Trimming shortened V by 5 bases and J by 3 bases, and 11 bases separated the two germline ends. This CDR3 comprises 14 residues. The germline V gene has CDR1 LGHDT and CDR2 YNNKEL (reference sequence).

This clone came up once. The chain employs TRBV4-3 and TRBJ2-7; tentative D call: TRBD2 (6 bases). The CDR3 loop spans 19 amino acids. Germline CDR1 LGHNA, CDR2 YSLEER. Trimming cost V 0 bases and J 1 base, with 22 bases left between them. CDR3 region: CASSQEWPPTRSDSYEQYF. As DNA, the CDR3 is TGCGCCAGCAGCCAAGAGTGGCCCCCGACTAGATCCGATTCCTACGAGCAGTACTTC.

The chain joins TRBV21-1 to TRBJ2-7. TRBV21-1 is a listed pseudogene. CDR3 length: 15 residues. The CDR3 DNA is TGTGCCAGCAGCAAAGTAAAGGGGAGCCCCTACGAGCAGTACTTC. Translation: CASSKVKGSPYEQYF.

The rearrangement links TRBV4-3 to TRBJ2-3; unclear D gene. This CDR3 spans 15 amino acids. The V and J ends lost 0 bases and 0 bases respectively, with 7 bases between them. Germline values: CDR1 LGHNA, CDR2 YSLEER. CDR3 region: CASSQDGGSTDTQYF. CDR3 in DNA: TGCGCCAGCAGCCAAGACGGTGGTAGCACAGATACGCAGTATTTT.

This clone was counted a single time. This chain joins TRBV7-9 and TRBJ1-2; D is unresolved. CDR1 and CDR2 from the germline V gene are SEHNR and FQNEAQ (reference sequence). Trimming removed 2 bases from V and 0 bases from J, with 10 bases in between. The CDR3 consists of 15 residues. The CDR3 DNA reads as TGTGCCAGCAGCTTAACTTCCAGGTCTAACTATGGCTACACCTTC. This gives the protein CASSLTSRSNYGYTF.

This clone was seen only once. This sequence joins TRBV29-1 and TRBJ2-1; the D gene could be TRBD1 or TRBD2 (5 bases each). Germline CDR1 and CDR2: SQVTM and ANQGSEA. CDR3 length equals 17 residues. Trimming removed 1 base from V and 7 bases from J, with 23 bases in between. CDR3 sequence: CSVEGTQGQRMINEQFF. The CDR3 nucleotides read TGCAGCGTTGAAGGTACTCAGGGCCAGCGGATGATTAATGAGCAGTTCTTC.

This clone was observed a few times. This chain connects TRBV4-1 to TRBJ1-5; TRBD1 might be the D (5 bases). CDR1 is MGHRA, CDR2 YSYEKL, per germline. Trimming took off 1 base at V and 3 bases at J, with 16 bases between the two ends. The CDR3 extends over 17 amino acids. This chain's CDR3 is CASSQAGGAILNQPQHF. CDR3 DNA: TGCGCCAGCAGCCAAGCAGGAGGGGCGATCCTCAATCAGCCCCAGCATTTT.

The rearrangement links TRBV5-8 to TRBJ1-5; maybe TRBD1 (5 bases). Between the trimmed V and J ends, which lost 4 bases and 4 bases, there was a span of 9 bases. The CDR3 sequence is 13 residues long. The germline V gene encodes CDR1 SGHTS and CDR2 YDEGEE. The CDR3 spells CASSRGPNQPQHF. The CDR3 DNA sequence: TGTGCCAGCAGCCGGGGACCAAATCAGCCCCAGCATTTT.

The genes are TRBV5-6 and TRBJ1-2; tentatively, D is TRBD1 (6 bases). With 2 bases removed from V and 4 bases from J, the gap between germline ends came to 9 bases. Germline loops: CDR1 SGHDT, CDR2 YYEEEE. The CDR3 is 13 amino acids. The CDR3 is CASSLTGIYGYTF. The CDR3 DNA is TGTGCCAGCAGCTTAACAGGGATCTATGGCTACACCTTC. Combining the CDR3 with reference TRBV5-6 and TRBJ1-2 gives the whole variable domain DAGVTQSPTHLIKTRGQQVTLRCSPKSGHDTVSWYQQALGQGPQFIFQYYEEEERQRGNFPDRFSGHQFPNYSSELNVNALLLGDSALYLCASSLTGIYGYTFGSGTRLTVV.

The V gene is TRBV19, the J gene TRBJ2-5, with D uncertain. This CDR3 contains 12 residues. Trimming left V 6 bases short and J 2 bases short, with 7 bases between. Germline lookup yields CDR1 LNHDA and CDR2 SQIVND (reference sequence). The CDR3 here is CASRGRQETQYF. The CDR3 DNA reads as TGTGCCAGTAGAGGTAGACAAGAGACCCAGTACTTC.

This chain uses TRBV20-1 with TRBJ1-4; 8 bases line up with TRBD1. V lost 3 bases and J lost 7; bases outside the gene matches: 4. In germline, CDR1 is DFQATT, CDR2 SNEGSKA (reference sequence). The CDR3 has 13 residues. The CDR3 coding sequence is TGCAGTGCTAGTGACAGGGGCGGTGAAAAACTGTTTTTT. It codes for CSASDRGGEKLFF.

This clone was counted once. This chain uses TRBV5-6 with TRBJ2-3, with D possibly matching TRBD2 (6 bases). The CDR3 covers 14 residues. Germline CDR1 reads SGHDT; CDR2 reads YYEEEE. V gave up 3 bases and J gave up 2 bases, with 10 bases separating them. This CDR3 reads CASSSDYLTDTQYF. Written as DNA, the CDR3 is TGTGCCAGCAGCTCGGACTACCTCACAGATACGCAGTATTTT.

The J gene is TRBJ1-2, the V gene TRBV5-4; the match to TRBD1 covers 8 bases. V was clipped by 0 bases and J by 8 bases; unmatched bases: 6. Germline CDR1 is SGHNT and CDR2 is YYREEE (reference sequence). This CDR3 is built from 14 residues. The CDR3 here is CASSLGDRRGGYTF. CDR3 coding DNA: TGTGCCAGCAGCTTGGGGGACAGGAGAGGGGGCTACACCTTC. Drawing the rest from reference TRBV5-4 and TRBJ1-2, the complete variable domain is ETGVTQSPTHLIKTRGQQVTLRCSSQSGHNTVSWYQQALGQGPQFIFQYYREEENGRGNFPPRFSGLQFPNYSSELNVNALELDDSALYLCASSLGDRRGGYTFGSGTRLTVV.

The chain is built from TRBV9 and TRBJ2-2; D perhaps matches TRBD2 (7 bases). Germline lookup yields CDR1 SGDLS and CDR2 YYNGEE. This CDR3 has 17 residues. V lost 3 bases and J lost 2, with 17 bases in between. This chain's CDR3 is CASSAGWGGHNTGELFF. In DNA, the CDR3 is TGTGCCAGCAGCGCCGGCTGGGGGGGCCATAACACCGGGGAGCTGTTTTTT. Full variable domain (remainder filled in from reference TRBV9 and TRBJ2-2): DSGVTQTPKHLITATGQRVTLRCSPRSGDLSVYWYQQSLDQGLQFLIQYYNGEERAKGNILERFSAQQFPDLHSELNLSSLELGDSALYFCASSAGWGGHNTGELFFGEGSRLTVL.

The chain carries TRBV6-8 and TRBJ2-1; possible D gene TRBD1, 5 bases. Trimming took 4 bases from V and 0 from J, leaving 13 bases between them. The CDR3 loop spans 16 amino acids. Germline-derived CDR1 and CDR2 are MNHGY and SAAAGT. The CDR3 loop is CASSFKGIDSYNEQFF. Written as DNA, the CDR3 is TGTGCCAGCAGTTTCAAGGGGATAGACTCCTACAATGAGCAGTTCTTC.

This clone was recorded once. CDR3 amino acids: CASTVLGHSNQPQHF. In nucleotides, the CDR3 is TGTGCCAGCACGGTCCTGGGGCATAGCAATCAGCCCCAGCATTTT. V usage is TRBV6-5 and J usage is TRBJ1-5, with D perhaps TRBD1 (5 bases). V lost 7 bases and J lost 0, with 13 bases in between. Per germline, CDR1 MNHEY and CDR2 SVGAGI. There are 15 residues in the CDR3.

The rearrangement joins TRBV4-1 to TRBJ1-4; D remains unclear. The germline CDR1 and CDR2 sequences are MGHRA and YSYEKL. V was cut by 1 base and J by 3 bases, with 9 bases left in between. CDR3 length equals 15 residues. The chain's CDR3 is CASSQVGFANEKLFF. The DNA of the CDR3 is TGCGCCAGCAGCCAAGTAGGGTTCGCTAATGAAAAACTGTTTTTT.

This clone has a handful of counts. The rearrangement links TRBV7-9 to TRBJ2-1, with 7 positions matching TRBD2. The CDR3 length is 17 residues. The junction had 12 bases not matched to a gene; V was cut back by 5 bases and J by 2 bases. Germline CDR1 is SEHNR and CDR2 is FQNEAQ (reference sequence). The CDR3 DNA reads TGTGCCAGCAGCAGGCCCCCGGGACTAAAACCCTACAATGAGCAGTTCTTC. Protein sequence: CASSRPPGLKPYNEQFF.

This chain links TRBV5-4 with TRBJ1-3; 9 bases line up with TRBD1. The CDR3 contains 17 residues. J gave up 1 base and V 0 bases, and 5 bases lay outside the gene matches. The V gene's germline CDR1 is SGHNT and CDR2 YYREEE (reference sequence). As DNA, the CDR3 is TGTGCCAGCAGCTTGGCTTCGACAGGGGGGTCTGGAAACACCATATATTTT. It translates to CASSLASTGGSGNTIYF. Full variable domain (rest looked up from reference TRBV5-4 and TRBJ1-3): ETGVTQSPTHLIKTRGQQVTLRCSSQSGHNTVSWYQQALGQGPQFIFQYYREEENGRGNFPPRFSGLQFPNYSSELNVNALELDDSALYLCASSLASTGGSGNTIYFGEGSWLTVV.

The chain joins TRBV5-1 to TRBJ2-7, with 9 bases identical to TRBD2. Germline CDR1 and CDR2: SGHRS and YFSETQ. V trimming: 0 bases; J trimming: 2 bases; junction bases outside the gene matches: 3. The CDR3 extends over 15 amino acids. The CDR3 sequence: CASSLGRGGAYEQYF. CDR3 DNA: TGCGCCAGCAGCTTGGGGCGGGGGGGCGCCTACGAGCAGTACTTC.

The chain uses TRBV2 and TRBJ2-3; D may be TRBD2 (6 bases). Germline lookup yields CDR1 SNHLY and CDR2 FYNNEI. The CDR3 contains 16 residues. V shed 6 bases and J shed 0 bases, with 16 bases lying between them. The CDR3 loop reads CASRPWAGLSTDTQYF. The CDR3 DNA sequence: TGTGCCAGCAGGCCGTGGGCGGGGCTGAGCACAGATACGCAGTATTTT.

This sequence joins TRBV18 and TRBJ1-2; D remains unclear. Germline V CDR1 and CDR2: KGHSH, LQKENI. Trimming took off 0 bases at V and 0 bases at J, with 2 bases between the two ends. CDR3 length: 13 amino acids. DNA of the CDR3: TGTGCCAGCTCACCACCAACTAACTATGGCTACACCTTC. It is translated as CASSPPTNYGYTF.

This chain connects TRBV29-1 to TRBJ2-3, with 7 bases lining up with TRBD1. Germline CDR1 SQVTM, CDR2 ANQGSEA. This CDR3 is built from 15 residues. Losses at the gene ends were 5 bases for V and 0 bases for J; bases not matched to a gene: 8. As DNA, the CDR3 is TGCAGCGTTAGGGACAGCATCCCGAGCACAGATACGCAGTATTTT. It codes for CSVRDSIPSTDTQYF.